A few counts support the clone carrying this T cell receptor (beta chain). The antigen is unknown. Unique molecular identifiers, one per molecule, were present on every TCR cDNA molecule. Via MiXCR, TCRdb re-called the 5' RACE reads, giving one row per CDR3 protein. Among almost 75,000 distinct CDR3 sequences listed, 10% to 15% were seen once. The V gene lost 2 bases and the J gene lost 9 bases, with 14 bases spanning the gap. Germline CDR1 MNHNS, CDR2 SASEGT. The CDR3 consists of 14 residues. Time point defined: sample taken at primary tumor resection. Unsorted whole RNA from tumor, nontumor lung or frozen PBMC underwent sequencing. The record originates from a study of spatial heterogeneity in lung cancer. Study-wide points: There were more appearances of ubiquitous expanded tumor TCRs in blood at resection than at follow-up.

This sample comprised PBMCs, obtained at surgery. The TCR was taken from a male donor with early-stage non-small cell lung cancer. The rearrangement uses TRBV6-1 and TRBJ2-1, with D uncertain. CDR3 bases: TGTGCCAGCAGTGAACGGCTCCCTTGGGGTGAGCAGTTCTTC. Translated: CASSERLPWGEQFF.